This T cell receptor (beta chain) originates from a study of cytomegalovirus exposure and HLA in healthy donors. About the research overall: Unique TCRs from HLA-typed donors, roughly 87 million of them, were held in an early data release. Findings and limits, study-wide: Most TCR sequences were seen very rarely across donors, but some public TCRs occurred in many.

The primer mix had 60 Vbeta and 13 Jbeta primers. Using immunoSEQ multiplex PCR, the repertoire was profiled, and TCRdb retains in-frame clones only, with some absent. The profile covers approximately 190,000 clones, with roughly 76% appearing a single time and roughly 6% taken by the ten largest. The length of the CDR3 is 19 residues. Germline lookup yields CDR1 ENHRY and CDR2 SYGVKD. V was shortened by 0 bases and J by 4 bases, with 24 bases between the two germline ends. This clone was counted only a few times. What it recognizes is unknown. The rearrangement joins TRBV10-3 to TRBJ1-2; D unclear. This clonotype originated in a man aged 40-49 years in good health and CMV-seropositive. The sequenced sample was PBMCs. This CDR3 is CAISESTPRTRRLAYGYTF. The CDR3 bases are TGTGCCATCAGTGAGTCGACTCCCAGAACGAGGAGGCTTGCCTATGGCTACACCTTC.